Below, 22 T cell receptor beta chains from the same sample are listed, as sequenced in a study of response to subunit inactivated influenza vaccine. TCRdb reprocessed the RT-PCR reads via MiXCR and lists one record per CDR3 protein. In the table there are about 310,000 distinct CDR3 sequences, 21% of which are singletons. The sample here was PBMCs from blood, taken about 20 months after vaccination. The source is a man between 45 and 75 years old who received an inactivated influenza vaccine.

This clonotype occurred a few times. This chain uses TRBV7-3 with TRBJ1-1; D gene uncertain. The germline V gene has CDR1 SGHTA and CDR2 FQGTGA. CDR3 length: 13 amino acids. The V end lost 4 bases, the J end lost 0 bases, and 6 bases lay between the germline ends. The DNA of the CDR3 is TGTGCCAGCAGCTCTTGGGTGAACACTGAAGCTTTCTTT. It yields the protein CASSSWVNTEAFF.

The chain joins TRBV7-9 to TRBJ1-1; no definite D call. Trimming took 1 base from V and 4 from J, leaving 10 bases between them. Germline CDR1 is SEHNR and CDR2 is FQNEAQ (reference sequence). This CDR3 has 14 amino acids. CDR3 sequence reads: CASSLVGIGTEAFF. DNA for the CDR3: TGTGCCAGCAGCTTAGTAGGGATCGGCACTGAAGCTTTCTTT.

The table lists this clonotype with a few counts. This rearrangement joins TRBV30 to TRBJ2-1; either TRBD1 or TRBD2 may fit D (5 bases each). Germline V gene sequence: CDR1 GTSNPN, CDR2 SVGIG (reference sequence). Trimming removed 6 bases from V and 3 bases from J, with 12 bases in between. The CDR3 length is 13 residues. CDR3 sequence: CACRDGNYNEQFF. The CDR3 DNA follows: TGTGCCTGCCGGGACGGGAACTACAATGAGCAGTTCTTC.

V usage is TRBV24-1 and J usage is TRBJ2-2; 7 positions match TRBD2. Germline assignment: CDR1 KGHDR and CDR2 SFDVKD. V lost 4 bases and J lost 1; bases outside the gene matches: 5. The CDR3 length is 16 residues. CDR3 in DNA: TGTGCCACCAGTGAAGCGGGACGGTTGAACACCGGGGAGCTGTTTTTT. As protein: CATSEAGRLNTGELFF.

V and J are TRBV6-1 and TRBJ1-6; D gene uncertain. The V and J ends lost 7 bases and 9 bases respectively, with 16 bases between them. Germline V gene data show CDR1 as MNHNS and CDR2 as SASEGT. CDR3 length equals 14 residues. CDR3 nucleotides: TGTGCCAGCAAAGTTGGGTTCGGGCGTTCACCCCTCCACTTT. It encodes CASKVGFGRSPLHF.

The J gene is TRBJ2-7, the V gene TRBV6-2 or TRBV6-3; 9 nucleotides agree with TRBD2. The germline V gene has CDR1 MNHEY and CDR2 SVGEGT. This CDR3 has 18 amino acids. J gave up 3 bases and V 0 bases, and 12 bases lay outside the gene matches. The CDR3 reads CASSYSAGRAGGFYEQYF. CDR3 coding DNA: TGTGCCAGCAGTTACTCAGCGGGTCGAGCGGGAGGATTCTACGAGCAGTACTTC.

This clonotype has only one observation. V usage is TRBV20-1 and J usage is TRBJ2-1, with TRBD2 matching 11 bases. With 5 bases clipped from V and 6 bases from J, the junction kept 6 bases outside the gene matches. The CDR3 loop spans 14 amino acids. The V gene's germline CDR1 is DFQATT and CDR2 SNEGSKA (reference sequence). The CDR3, as DNA: TGCAGTGCTGGTGGACTAGCGGGTTCCAATGAGCAGTTCTTC. Its translation: CSAGGLAGSNEQFF.

This clonotype was detected only a few times. V gene TRBV28 combines with J gene TRBJ2-3, with D possibly TRBD2 on 6 matching bases. CDR1 and CDR2 (germline): MDHEN, SYDVKM. The V gene lost 2 bases and the J gene lost 4 bases, with 19 bases spanning the gap. This CDR3 is built from 17 residues. CDR3 loop: CASSLLFFLAWADTQYF. The CDR3 DNA follows: TGTGCCAGCAGTTTACTTTTCTTCCTAGCGTGGGCAGATACGCAGTATTTT. Full variable domain (missing parts from reference TRBV28 and TRBJ2-3): DVKVTQSSRYLVKRTGEKVFLECVQDMDHENMFWYRQDPGLGLRLIYFSYDVKMKEKGDIPEGYSVSREKKERFSLILESASTNQTSMYLCASSLLFFLAWADTQYFGPGTRLTVL.

This clonotype was counted ten times or more. The chain combines TRBV12-3 or TRBV12-4 with TRBJ1-5; D unresolved. V gave up 5 bases and J gave up 9 bases, with 17 bases separating them. This CDR3 has 14 residues. Here the CDR3 reads CASSPGPLERPQHF. CDR3 sequence (DNA): TGTGCCAGCAGTCCCGGGCCCCTGGAAAGGCCCCAGCATTTT.

CDR3 DNA: TGTGCCTGGAGTCTCGGACAGAGCACAGATACGCAGTATTTT. Protein: CAWSLGQSTDTQYF. The rearrangement uses TRBV30 and TRBJ2-3; D is possibly TRBD1 (6 bases). The germline V gene has CDR1 GTSNPN and CDR2 SVGIG (reference sequence). The CDR3 length is 14 residues. V was clipped by 2 bases and J by 0 bases, with 9 bases between them.

This clonotype was seen ten or more times. V gene TRBV12-3 or TRBV12-4 combines with J gene TRBJ1-3; D not certain. V was trimmed by 1 base and J by 0 bases, leaving 10 bases between them. This CDR3 region has 16 residues. The CDR3 nucleotides are TGTGCCAGCAGTTTAGGTGTCACTAGCTCTGGAAACACCATATATTTT. Protein sequence: CASSLGVTSSGNTIYF.

The V call is TRBV7-8, the J call TRBJ1-4; D possibly corresponds to TRBD1 (6 bases). The CDR3 is made up of 15 amino acids. V shed 0 bases and J shed 9 bases, with 14 bases lying between them. Germline-derived CDR1 and CDR2 are SGHVS and FQNEAQ. This chain's CDR3 is CASSLAQGQVKKLFF. For the CDR3, the DNA is TGTGCCAGCAGCTTAGCGCAGGGGCAGGTTAAAAAACTGTTTTTT.

In this sample, this clonotype turned up many times. The chain couples TRBV7-2 to TRBJ1-3; D call uncertain. Trimming left V 5 bases short and J 2 bases short, with 13 bases between. CDR3 length equals 15 residues. CDR1 SGHTA and CDR2 FQGNSA come from the germline V gene. The CDR3 DNA is TGTGCCAGCAGCCATGGGTCGGCCCCTGGAAACACCATATATTTT. Its translation is CASSHGSAPGNTIYF.

This chain links TRBV7-2 with TRBJ2-2, with 8 bases lining up with TRBD2. J gave up 4 bases and V 1 base, and 5 bases lay outside the gene matches. This CDR3 comprises 16 residues. Germline-derived CDR1 and CDR2 are SGHTA and FQGNSA. The chain's CDR3 is CASSLEASGRTGELFF. The CDR3, as DNA: TGTGCCAGCAGCTTAGAGGCTAGCGGGCGCACCGGGGAGCTGTTTTTT.

Only a few counts were recorded for this clonotype. The CDR3 is CASSFRRPGETQYF. CDR3 DNA sequence: TGTGCCAGCAGTTTCCGAAGGCCCGGGGAGACCCAGTACTTC. V gene TRBV12-3 or TRBV12-4 combines with J gene TRBJ2-5, with D unresolved. Trimming removed 3 bases at V and 5 bases at J, with 13 bases between. This CDR3 has 14 amino acids.

This rearrangement joins TRBV5-4 to TRBJ2-5; possible D gene TRBD1, 5 bases. The CDR3 has 14 residues. Germline CDR1 is SGHNT and CDR2 is YYREEE (reference sequence). Trimming took 2 bases from V and 4 from J, leaving 12 bases between them. The CDR3 region is CASSLPGKLETQYF. The CDR3 nucleotides are TGTGCCAGCAGCTTACCAGGGAAATTAGAGACCCAGTACTTC.

This clonotype was detected many times. The chain joins TRBV24-1 to TRBJ1-1; TRBD1 is a possible D gene (6 bases). Germline V gene sequence: CDR1 KGHDR, CDR2 SFDVKD. There are 15 residues in the CDR3. The V and J ends lost 0 bases and 5 bases respectively, with 12 bases between them. CDR3 bases: TGTGCCACCAGTGATTTGGGGACATCTTTAACTGAAGCTTTCTTT. This encodes CATSDLGTSLTEAFF.

The rearrangement joins TRBV6-5 to TRBJ2-7; 10 nucleotides agree with TRBD1. Looked up from germline, CDR1 is MNHEY and CDR2 is SVGAGI. The CDR3 runs 16 residues. The V and J ends lost 5 bases and 3 bases, in that order; junction bases with no gene match: 10. The CDR3 spells CASSNHGTGVVYEQYF. The CDR3 DNA follows: TGTGCCAGCAGTAACCATGGGACAGGGGTAGTCTACGAGCAGTACTTC.

This clonotype was counted between two and nine times. CDR3 sequence: CAAGSEGYEQYF. CDR3 sequence (DNA): TGTGCCGCGGGGAGTGAAGGCTACGAGCAGTACTTC. The rearrangement uses TRBV10-3 and TRBJ2-7, with D maybe TRBD2 (6 bases). This CDR3 comprises 12 residues. Trimming removed 11 bases from V and 3 bases from J, with 14 bases in between. CDR1 and CDR2 (germline): ENHRY, SYGVKD.

The chain uses TRBV4-1 and TRBJ1-1, with D hard to call. V was pared by 0 bases and J by 2 bases, with 10 bases between. There are 15 residues in the CDR3. From germline, CDR1 is MGHRA and CDR2 YSYEKL. The CDR3 coding sequence is TGCGCCAGCAGCCAAGATCACAGTCCTAACACTGAAGCTTTCTTT. Translated, it gives CASSQDHSPNTEAFF.

Many counts were recorded for this clonotype. The V call is TRBV10-1, the J call TRBJ2-1; 10 positions agree with TRBD1. The CDR3 runs to 15 residues. V was pared by 6 bases and J by 4 bases, with 6 bases of the junction left unmatched. CDR1 is WNHNN and CDR2 is SYGVQD in the germline V gene (reference sequence). CDR3 bases: TGCGCCAGCAGCGAGGGACAGGGGTTATACAATGAGCAGTTCTTC. As protein: CASSEGQGLYNEQFF.

The chain combines TRBV27 with TRBJ1-1; tentatively, D is TRBD1 (5 bases). The germline gives CDR1 MNHEY, CDR2 SMNVEV (reference sequence). This CDR3 is 16 amino acids long. V was trimmed by 1 base and J by 2 bases, leaving 14 bases between them. The CDR3 is CASSLLGLGVNTEAFF. The CDR3, as DNA: TGTGCCAGCAGTTTATTGGGCCTAGGGGTAAACACTGAAGCTTTCTTT.